Listed here are 15 T cell receptor beta chains from one sample, sequenced in a study of cytomegalovirus exposure and HLA in healthy donors. The PCR employed 60 Vbeta primers together with 13 Jbeta primers. The table came from immunoSEQ multiplex PCR; TCRdb's copy has only in-frame clones and leaves some out. The sample shows over 150,000 clones, approximately 71% of them seen only once. Source material: PBMCs. These receptors all come from a male donor in good health and CMV-seronegative.

This clone has only a few counts. This chain joins TRBV6-6 and TRBJ2-7, with TRBD1 matching over 7 bases. The CDR3 totals 15 residues. V was clipped by 2 bases and J by 3 bases; unmatched bases: 7. Germline values: CDR1 MNHNY, CDR2 SVGAGI (reference sequence). Here the CDR3 DNA reads TGTGCCAGCAGTTACCCTCAGACAGGGAGCTACGAGCAGTACTTC. Protein product: CASSYPQTGSYEQYF.

This chain connects TRBV11-1 to TRBJ2-7, with 9 nucleotides matching TRBD2. After removal of 5 bases from V and 4 bases from J, the junction contained 15 bases not matched to a gene. Germline assignment: CDR1 SGHAT and CDR2 FQDESV (reference sequence). This CDR3 has 17 amino acids. The CDR3 DNA follows: TGTGCCAGCAGCCCGGTTAGGGGCTATAGCGGGAGATACGAGCAGTACTTC. Translated: CASSPVRGYSGRYEQYF.

This clone has only one observation. The chain joins TRBV6-5 to TRBJ2-5; 7 positions agree with TRBD2. V was pared by 6 bases and J by 5 bases, with 6 bases of the junction left unmatched. The germline V gene has CDR1 MNHEY and CDR2 SVGAGI. CDR3 length: 13 amino acids. CDR3 amino acids: CASRWGEGETQYF. For the CDR3, the DNA is TGTGCCAGCAGGTGGGGGGAGGGGGAGACCCAGTACTTC.

The sample holds a few counts of this clone. The rearrangement links TRBV9 to TRBJ2-2; the match to TRBD1 covers 7 bases. This CDR3 has 15 residues. V lost 7 bases to trimming and J lost 5 bases; unmatched junction nucleotides: 11. The germline V gene has CDR1 SGDLS and CDR2 YYNGEE. The CDR3 here is CASHPTGTVTGELFF. CDR3 nucleotides: TGTGCCAGCCACCCGACCGGGACAGTTACCGGGGAGCTGTTTTTT.

The V gene is TRBV19, the J gene TRBJ1-4; tentative D call: TRBD1 (6 bases). V lost 5 bases to trimming and J lost 11 bases, with 9 bases between them. From germline, CDR1 is LNHDA and CDR2 SQIVND (reference sequence). The CDR3 spans 11 residues. DNA for the CDR3: TGTGCCAGTAGTCCTGACAGGAAACTGTTTTTT. Residues: CASSPDRKLFF.

The gene calls are TRBV4-2 and TRBJ2-2, with D maybe TRBD1 (6 bases). CDR3 length equals 15 residues. The germline V and J ends were trimmed by 3 bases and 2 bases, with 10 bases remaining between them. Germline values: CDR1 LGHNA, CDR2 YNFKEQ. The DNA of the CDR3 is TGTGCCAGCAGCCAGGCGGACAGAAACACCGGGGAGCTGTTTTTT. It specifies CASSQADRNTGELFF.

This chain uses TRBV27 with TRBJ2-3; D possibly corresponds to TRBD1 (6 bases). Germline lookup yields CDR1 MNHEY and CDR2 SMNVEV (reference sequence). The CDR3 totals 13 residues. With 7 bases removed from V and 1 base from J, the gap between germline ends came to 9 bases. The DNA of the CDR3 is TGTGCCAGCATCCGACAGGGCACAGATACGCAGTATTTT. Translation: CASIRQGTDTQYF.

V gene TRBV4-1 combines with J gene TRBJ2-7, with 13 bases lining up with TRBD2. In germline, CDR1 is MGHRA, CDR2 YSYEKL. The CDR3 covers 16 residues. With V trimmed by 3 bases and J by 1 base, 3 bases remained unmatched. The CDR3 coding sequence is TGCGCCAGCAGCCAGGGACTAGCGGGAAGATCCTACGAGCAGTACTTC. It translates to CASSQGLAGRSYEQYF.

The chain uses TRBV2 and TRBJ2-3; TRBD1 agrees at 8 bases. The CDR3 is 15 amino acids. Germline V gives CDR1 SNHLY, CDR2 FYNNEI. The ends lost 2 bases at V and 8 bases at J; junction bases unmatched: 9. The CDR3 spells CASSESRGRWGTQYF. CDR3 in DNA: TGTGCCAGCAGTGAAAGCAGGGGGCGGTGGGGTACGCAGTATTTT.

The gene calls are TRBV29-1 and TRBJ1-3; D perhaps matches TRBD1 (6 bases). V lost 0 bases to trimming and J lost 4 bases, with 7 bases between them. The germline gives CDR1 SQVTM, CDR2 ANQGSEA. This CDR3 is built from 13 residues. In DNA, the CDR3 is TGCAGCGTTGAAGAGGGGACAGGAAACACCATATATTTT. It specifies CSVEEGTGNTIYF.

This clone appeared a few times. The V gene is TRBV5-1, the J gene TRBJ2-7; 7 bases match TRBD1. Germline V gene lookup returns CDR1 SGHRS and CDR2 YFSETQ. The CDR3 has 14 residues. The ends lost 4 bases at V and 4 bases at J; junction bases unmatched: 8. The CDR3 DNA sequence: TGCGCCAGCAGCATCGGACAGGAACCTTACGAGCAGTACTTC. The encoded protein is CASSIGQEPYEQYF.

CDR3 sequence reads: CASSEVIAGQETQYF. The CDR3 DNA is TGCGCCAGCAGTGAGGTAATAGCGGGCCAAGAGACCCAGTACTTC. The chain recombines TRBV10-2 with TRBJ2-5; 7 bases agree with TRBD2. There are 15 residues in the CDR3. The ends lost 2 bases at V and 1 base at J; junction bases unmatched: 4. CDR1 and CDR2 from the germline V gene are WSHSY and SAAADI.

This clone was detected once. This chain uses TRBV11-2 with TRBJ1-1; D gene uncertain. The V end lost 5 bases, the J end lost 1 base, and 14 bases lay between the germline ends. Germline assignment: CDR1 SGHAT and CDR2 FQNNGV. CDR3 length equals 15 residues. The CDR3 DNA is TGTGCCAGCAGCCTCTGGGGAGGCCGGAACACTGAAGCTTTCTTT. Protein: CASSLWGGRNTEAFF.

The rearrangement joins TRBV7-9 to TRBJ1-1, with a tentative D call TRBD1 (6 bases). This CDR3 spans 14 amino acids. Germline CDR1 reads SEHNR; CDR2 reads FQNEAQ (reference sequence). V lost 1 base and J lost 5, with 11 bases in between. CDR3 sequence: CASSLVGARTEAFF. CDR3 DNA: TGTGCCAGCAGCTTAGTGGGGGCGCGTACTGAAGCTTTCTTT.

The CDR3, as DNA: TGTGCCAGCAGCACTCAAGACAGGGGACTTTATGAAGCTTTCTTT. Amino acid sequence: CASSTQDRGLYEAFF. The chain joins TRBV21-1 to TRBJ1-1; the table's D call of TRBD1 was not tested on the DNA. TRBV21-1 is a pseudogene segment. This CDR3 region has 15 residues.